Here is one T cell receptor beta chain with its context. The data stem from a study of cytomegalovirus exposure and HLA in healthy donors. PCR employed 60 Vbeta and 13 Jbeta primers. Here immunoSEQ multiplex PCR was the method, and the copy in TCRdb shows in-frame clones only, minus some. The data show a few hundred thousand clones, with over 60% seen just once and around 16% held by the top ten. Sequenced: PBMCs. This TCR derives from a man aged 35-49 years in good health and CMV-seronegative.

CDR3 in amino acids: CSVEDLQGAYGYTF. DNA for the CDR3: TGCAGCGTTGAAGATCTTCAAGGGGCCTATGGCTACACCTTC. This chain links TRBV29-1 with TRBJ1-2; tentatively, D is TRBD1 (5 bases). Germline V CDR1 and CDR2: SQVTM, ANQGSEA. The CDR3 runs to 14 residues. Trimming took off 0 bases at V and 4 bases at J, with 12 bases between the two ends.